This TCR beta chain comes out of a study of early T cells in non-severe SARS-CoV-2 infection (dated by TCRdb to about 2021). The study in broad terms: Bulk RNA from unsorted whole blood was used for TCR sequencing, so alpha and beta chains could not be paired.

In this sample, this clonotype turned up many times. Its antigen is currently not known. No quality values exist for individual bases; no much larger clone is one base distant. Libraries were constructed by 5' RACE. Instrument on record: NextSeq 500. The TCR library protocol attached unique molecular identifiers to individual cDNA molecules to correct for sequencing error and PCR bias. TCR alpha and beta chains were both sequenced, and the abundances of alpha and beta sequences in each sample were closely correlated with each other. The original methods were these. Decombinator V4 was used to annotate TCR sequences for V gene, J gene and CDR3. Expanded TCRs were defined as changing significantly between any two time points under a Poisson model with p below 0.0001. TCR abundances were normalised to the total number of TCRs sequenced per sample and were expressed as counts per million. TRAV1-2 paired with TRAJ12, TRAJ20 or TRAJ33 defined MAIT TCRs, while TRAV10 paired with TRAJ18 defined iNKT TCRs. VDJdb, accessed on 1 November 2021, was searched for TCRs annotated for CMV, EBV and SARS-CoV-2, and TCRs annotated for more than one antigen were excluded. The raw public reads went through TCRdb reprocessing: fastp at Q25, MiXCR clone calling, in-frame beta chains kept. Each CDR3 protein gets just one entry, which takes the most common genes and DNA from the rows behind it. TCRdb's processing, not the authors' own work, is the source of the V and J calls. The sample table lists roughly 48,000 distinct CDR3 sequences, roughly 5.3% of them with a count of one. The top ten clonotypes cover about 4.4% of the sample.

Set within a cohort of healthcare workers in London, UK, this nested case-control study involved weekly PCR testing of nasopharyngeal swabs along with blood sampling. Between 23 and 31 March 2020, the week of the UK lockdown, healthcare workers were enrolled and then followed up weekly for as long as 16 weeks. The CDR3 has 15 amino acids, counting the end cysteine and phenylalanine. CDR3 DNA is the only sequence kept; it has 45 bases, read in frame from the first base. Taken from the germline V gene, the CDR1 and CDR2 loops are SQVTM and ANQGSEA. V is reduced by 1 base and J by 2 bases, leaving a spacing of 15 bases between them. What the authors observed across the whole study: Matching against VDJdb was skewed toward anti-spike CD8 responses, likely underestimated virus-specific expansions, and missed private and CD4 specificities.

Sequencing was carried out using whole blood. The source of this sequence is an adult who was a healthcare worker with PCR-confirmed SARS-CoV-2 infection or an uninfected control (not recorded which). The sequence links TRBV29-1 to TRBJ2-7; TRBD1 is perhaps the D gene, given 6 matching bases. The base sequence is TGCAGCGTTGAAGCCGGGGACACCGAAACCTACGAGCAGTACTTC. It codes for CSVEAGDTETYEQYF.